These 19 T cell receptor beta chains share one sample of origin, sequenced in a study of blood T cells in healthy people across ages. A second 7 to 11 cycle PCR used barcoded and J-beta primers. MiXCR, run by TCRdb on the 5' RACE reads, gives a single entry per CDR3 protein. The sample includes fewer than 750,000 distinct CDR3 sequences, over 40% of them seen just once. The sample comprised blood. The origin of the receptors is a woman of 80 years or more in good health.

This clonotype was observed many times. A much larger clone differs from this one at a single base, so this may be a read error. The chain carries TRBV6-6 and TRBJ2-5, with 7 bases fitting TRBD2. CDR3 size: 14 residues. The V gene end was trimmed by 2 bases and the J gene end by 13 bases; junction bases not matched to a gene: 13. Germline V gene lookup returns CDR1 MNHNY and CDR2 SVGAGI (reference sequence). The CDR3 loop reads CASSYTRPAGWPYF. The CDR3 DNA is TGTGCCAGCAGTTACACCCGCCCAGCGGGATGGCCGTACTTC.

The genes are TRBV5-1 and TRBJ1-2; D remains unclear. V lost 4 bases, J lost 1 base, and 14 bases lay in between. The CDR3 totals 15 residues. Germline loops: CDR1 SGHRS, CDR2 YFSETQ. This CDR3 is CASSPRAGFNYGYTF. Written as DNA, the CDR3 is TGCGCCAGCAGCCCGCGGGCAGGCTTTAACTATGGCTACACCTTC.

This chain joins TRBV27 and TRBJ1-5; D not resolved. Per the germline V gene, CDR1 is MNHEY and CDR2 is SMNVEV (reference sequence). Deletions cut 3 bases from V and 0 bases from J, with 6 bases between. The CDR3 has 14 residues. This chain's CDR3 is CASSFAFSNQPQHF. The CDR3 DNA reads TGTGCCAGCAGTTTCGCCTTTAGCAATCAGCCCCAGCATTTT.

The chain carries TRBV19 and TRBJ2-2; D is unclear. Germline V CDR1 and CDR2: LNHDA, SQIVND (reference sequence). The germline V and J ends were trimmed by 7 bases and 3 bases, with 15 bases remaining between them. This CDR3 comprises 15 residues. The CDR3 sequence: CASKRFSGDTGELFF. CDR3 bases: TGTGCCAGTAAACGATTTTCGGGTGACACCGGGGAGCTGTTTTTT.

This clonotype was seen only a few times. The chain joins TRBV29-1 to TRBJ2-3, with 9 bases matching TRBD2. CDR3 size: 15 residues. V lost 5 bases and J lost 3; bases outside the gene matches: 9. Germline CDR1 reads SQVTM; CDR2 reads ANQGSEA. Here the CDR3 DNA reads TGCAGCGTTCTTCTCGCGACTAGCGGTACAGATACGCAGTATTTT. It translates to CSVLLATSGTDTQYF.

The chain joins TRBV6-5 to TRBJ1-2; weak D call: TRBD1 (5 bases). V was trimmed by 0 bases and J by 6 bases, leaving 11 bases between them. The CDR3 spans 14 residues. CDR1 is MNHEY, CDR2 SVGAGI, per germline. CDR3 protein: CASSYSGGIDGYTF. CDR3 coding DNA: TGTGCCAGCAGTTACTCGGGGGGTATCGATGGCTACACCTTC.

The chain couples TRBV18 to TRBJ2-1, with 7 bases matching TRBD2. Germline CDR1 reads KGHSH; CDR2 reads LQKENI. The trim removed 8 bases at V and 0 bases at J, leaving 7 bases unmatched. This CDR3 is 15 amino acids long. CDR3 region: CASTLAVSSYNEQFF. In DNA form, the CDR3 reads TGTGCCAGCACCCTAGCGGTGAGCTCCTACAATGAGCAGTTCTTC.

The V gene is TRBV7-3, the J gene TRBJ1-2, with TRBD1 matching over 7 bases. Per the germline V gene, CDR1 is SGHTA and CDR2 is FQGTGA. Unmatched junction bases numbered 4, after V lost 3 bases and J lost 6 bases. The CDR3 has 13 residues. CDR3: CASSLTGTDGYTF. CDR3 DNA sequence: TGTGCCAGCAGCTTGACAGGGACGGATGGCTACACCTTC.

The chain couples TRBV29-1 to TRBJ2-7; 7 bases are shared with TRBD1. Germline values: CDR1 SQVTM, CDR2 ANQGSEA. The CDR3 contains 14 residues. V lost 0 bases to trimming and J lost 4 bases; unmatched junction nucleotides: 6. As DNA, the CDR3 is TGCAGCGTTGAAGACTGGGACAGCCCGTACGAGCAGTACTTC. Residues: CSVEDWDSPYEQYF.

V gene TRBV7-9 combines with J gene TRBJ1-2; 9 positions match TRBD1. V lost 5 bases and J lost 4; bases outside the gene matches: 8. The CDR3 covers 15 residues. The germline gives CDR1 SEHNR, CDR2 FQNEAQ (reference sequence). CDR3: CASSPTGGRSYGYTF. CDR3 nucleotide sequence: TGTGCCAGCAGCCCTACAGGGGGCAGGAGCTATGGCTACACCTTC.

This chain connects TRBV13 to TRBJ2-1; D is uncertain. The CDR3 runs 15 residues. V was shortened by 1 base and J by 2 bases, with 9 bases between the two germline ends. Germline values: CDR1 PRHDT, CDR2 FYEKMQ (reference sequence). In DNA form, the CDR3 reads TGTGCCAGCAGCTTAGTACCCGGCACCTACAATGAGCAGTTCTTC. Translated, it gives CASSLVPGTYNEQFF. The full variable domain, its missing parts supplied by reference TRBV13 and TRBJ2-1, is AAGVIQSPRHLIKEKRETATLKCYPIPRHDTVYWYQQGPGQDPQFLISFYEKMQSDKGSIPDRFSAQQFSDYHSELNMSSLELGDSALYFCASSLVPGTYNEQFFGPGTRLTVL.

The V call is TRBV29-1, the J call TRBJ1-1; D is ambiguous. Germline V lookup: CDR1 SQVTM, CDR2 ANQGSEA. CDR3 length: 12 amino acids. The ends were cut back, 5 bases at V and 4 bases at J, with 11 bases in the middle. For the CDR3, the DNA is TGCAGCGTTATACGAAGGACCACTGAAGCTTTCTTT. Translation: CSVIRRTTEAFF.

Only a few counts were recorded for this clonotype. The chain is built from TRBV25-1 and TRBJ2-1; D is undetermined. CDR3 length: 10 residues. CDR1 and CDR2 (germline): MGHDK, SYGVNS. Trimming stripped 6 bases from V and 9 bases from J, with 6 bases between. The CDR3 loop is CASRAGEQFF. CDR3 sequence (DNA): TGTGCCAGCAGAGCAGGTGAGCAGTTCTTC.

This clonotype came up many times. The V gene is TRBV2, the J gene TRBJ2-1, with TRBD1 identical over 9 bases. The CDR3 sequence is 15 residues long. Germline CDR1 is SNHLY and CDR2 is FYNNEI. V lost 6 bases, J lost 2 bases, and 5 bases stayed unmatched. The DNA of the CDR3 is TGTGCCAGCAGCGTTGACAGGGGGGCCTACAATGAGCAGTTCTTC. The encoded protein is CASSVDRGAYNEQFF.

The chain uses TRBV5-1 and TRBJ2-1, with D tentatively TRBD2 (5 bases). The CDR3 spans 15 residues. Trimming cost V 0 bases and J 6 bases, with 13 bases left between them. CDR1 SGHRS and CDR2 YFSETQ come from the germline V gene. CDR3 nucleotides: TGCGCCAGCAGCTTGGAGAGAGGGAAGGGCAATGAGCAGTTCTTC. It codes for CASSLERGKGNEQFF.

Regarding this clonotype: The junction departs from germline at one end; a sequencing error may be responsible. The V call is TRBV2, the J call TRBJ1-1; D is possibly TRBD1 (5 bases). The CDR3 runs 13 residues. Per the germline V gene, CDR1 is SNHLY and CDR2 is FYNNEI. The CDR3 reads CASREDGGTEAFF. The DNA of the CDR3 is TGTGCCAGCAGGGAAGACGGGGGAACTGAAGCTTTCTTT.

In the case of this clonotype: This may be a read error: a much more frequent sequence differs by one nucleotide. The CDR3 DNA sequence: TGCTGCGTTGGTCGGGGTGCGGGCTACACCTTC. This codes for CCVGRGAGYTF. This chain uses TRBV29-1 with TRBJ1-2; D unresolved. The CDR3 spans 11 residues. The germline CDR1 and CDR2 sequences are SQVTM and ANQGSEA.

Ten or more counts support this clonotype. The rearrangement links TRBV27 to TRBJ1-1, with 8 bases aligning to TRBD1. Germline V gives CDR1 MNHEY, CDR2 SMNVEV (reference sequence). The CDR3 is made up of 14 amino acids. J lost 3 bases, V lost 7 bases, and 7 bases had no gene match. The CDR3 DNA reads TGTGCCAGCAATCTGAACAGGGGGGACACTGAAGCTTTCTTT. Encoded protein: CASNLNRGDTEAFF.

The chain has TRBV7-2 and TRBJ2-3; 7 nucleotides agree with TRBD2. Germline values: CDR1 SGHTA, CDR2 FQGNSA. The CDR3 sequence is 16 residues long. The junction had 4 bases not matched to a gene; V was cut back by 1 base and J by 0 bases. CDR3 sequence reads: CASSLDGRTSTDTQYF. DNA for the CDR3: TGTGCCAGCAGCTTAGACGGGAGGACTAGCACAGATACGCAGTATTTT.